The rows below give T cell receptor beta chains drawn from one sample of a study of T cell repertoires in cytomegalovirus infection. TCRdb reprocessed the reads with MiXCR, giving one entry per CDR3 protein. The sample gives roughly 230,000 distinct CDR3 sequences, approximately 13% of which show up once; approximately 1.8% is in the top ten. Sequencing used PBMCs. Receptor source: a human donor in good health (CMV status not recorded). Some clones in this sample may be carry-over from other donors' samples. The conserved cysteine and the conserved F or W are not part of the CDR3 here. The D gene is left open where the match is weak.

v_gene	j_gene	d_gene	CDR3aa
TRBV11-2	TRBJ1-3	TRBD1	ALRGPGNTIY
TRBV11-2	TRBJ1-1	TRBD1	ASRDGQGASNTEAF
TRBV7-2	TRBJ2-7	TRBD1	ASSFSGTGDTYEQY
TRBV3-1	TRBJ1-3	-	ASSQDTGDMFSGNTIY
TRBV7-2	TRBJ1-6	TRBD1	ASSLDRGNSPLH
TRBV2	TRBJ2-7	TRBD2	ASSGGLAGRYEQY
TRBV20-1	TRBJ1-5	-	SASSRPGRTGNQPQH
TRBV4-1	TRBJ1-5	-	ASSQRVPDQPQH
TRBV7-9	TRBJ1-1	-	ASSSLDGNTEAF
TRBV2	TRBJ2-2	TRBD1	ASRRTGGLSGELF
TRBV14	TRBJ1-6	-	ASRSETDNSPLH
TRBV7-8	TRBJ2-7	-	ASSWAPRDYEQY
TRBV6-2/TRBV6-3	TRBJ2-4	-	ASTSTQGGSPKNIQY
TRBV11-2	TRBJ2-1	-	ASSLDLGLGNEQF
TRBV19	TRBJ2-2	-	ATTDANTGELF
TRBV9	TRBJ2-3	TRBD2	ASSSTGTRNTDTQY
TRBV30	TRBJ2-7	TRBD1	AWSSRDSYFYEQY
TRBV29-1	TRBJ2-5	-	SVDSDSFTQETQY
TRBV7-2	TRBJ2-1	TRBD2	ASSLGLAGVNEQF
TRBV7-2	TRBJ2-2	TRBD2	ASSSSGGAAGELF
TRBV7-9	TRBJ2-2	-	ASSSRDFDTGELF
TRBV7-3	TRBJ2-3	-	ASSLQANSDTQY
TRBV7-3	TRBJ1-2	-	ASSPYGDYGYT
TRBV7-2	TRBJ1-3	-	ASSSTGFGNTIY
TRBV28	TRBJ2-3	TRBD2	ASSPGGLAGVQY
TRBV12-3/TRBV12-4	TRBJ2-5	-	ASSPDGPQY
TRBV28	TRBJ2-5	TRBD2	ASSSSGLAGVQETQY
TRBV2	TRBJ1-3	-	ASSVSLSSGNTIY
TRBV6-5	TRBJ1-5	TRBD1	ASSYAGTGDQPQH
TRBV15	TRBJ2-1	TRBD2	ATSRDLREGRNNEQF
TRBV7-3	TRBJ1-2	TRBD1	ASSLKGAVGYT
TRBV14	TRBJ2-6	TRBD2	ASSKREFVSGANVLT
TRBV19	TRBJ2-7	-	ASSIGDSPYEQY
TRBV20-1	TRBJ2-1	TRBD2	SAQSPSGSWNEQF
TRBV11-1	TRBJ2-7	-	ASSLQGPEQY
TRBV5-6	TRBJ1-6	-	ASSLSVDLPLH
TRBV5-1	TRBJ2-7	-	ASSLVEPHEQY
TRBV28	TRBJ1-5	-	ASRLNWDVNQPQH
TRBV20-1	TRBJ1-4	TRBD1	SASPTGPNEKLF
TRBV2	TRBJ2-2	-	ASSAAGLAGELF
TRBV12-3/TRBV12-4	TRBJ1-2	-	ASSFLTEGDYGYT
TRBV6-9	TRBJ1-2	-	ASSYSRDRAPVQYGYT
TRBV6-5	TRBJ2-5	-	ASRFVETQY
TRBV15	TRBJ1-4	TRBD1	ATSSGTGEEKLF
TRBV28	TRBJ1-5	-	ASSLGDRSNQPQH
TRBV30	TRBJ2-7	TRBD1	AWSPDRGNSYEQY
TRBV5-4	TRBJ2-1	-	ASSSPSGLATYNEQF
TRBV28	TRBJ1-1	TRBD1	ASSSGQGNMNTEAF
TRBV6-2/TRBV6-3	TRBJ1-5	-	ASRSFLVGQPQH
TRBV6-6	TRBJ1-2	TRBD1	ASSHWDTGGGYGYT
TRBV19	TRBJ1-1	-	ASSIRVGPGTEAF
TRBV20-1	TRBJ2-5	-	SSARGGGQETQY
TRBV29-1	TRBJ2-3	-	SVGIDTQY